These 5 T cell receptor beta chains share one sample of origin, sequenced in a study of CD8+ T cells in alopecia areata (dated by TCRdb to the late 2010s). The sample's time point label, decoded: 24 weeks on oral tofacitinib. What the treatment or condition label conveys for this sample: oral pan-JAK inhibitor, 5-10 mg twice daily. Library method: the immunoSEQ multiplex PCR assay. To provide template for TCR sequencing, every sample had RNA extracted and reverse transcribed into cDNA. Not all clones reach the TCRdb copy of this immuneACCESS table, which keeps in-frame sequences only. Checked studies attribute under half of the gap to unresolved V genes and leave the rest unexplained. The sample table records 90,000 to 120,000 clones; less than 90% of these occur just once. The ten biggest clones cover around 25% of the sample. The sample consisted of CD8+ T cells sorted from blood, taken at week 24, from a patient treated with tofacitinib. The receptors were gathered from a human donor with alopecia areata.

The chain combines TRBV9 with TRBJ2-7, with 8 bases fitting TRBD2. This CDR3 has 15 residues. Germline CDR1 reads SGDLS; CDR2 reads YYNGEE. J was trimmed by 3 bases and V by 4 bases; bases with no gene match: 9. CDR3 nucleotide sequence: TGTGCCAGCAGCCTAAGCGGGGGCCAACGCTACGAGCAGTACTTC. Its protein product is CASSLSGGQRYEQYF.

This rearrangement joins TRBV30 to TRBJ2-5; 11 bases are shared with TRBD2. The germline V gene encodes CDR1 GTSNPN and CDR2 SVGIG (reference sequence). CDR3 size: 15 residues. V gave up 5 bases and J gave up 0 bases; unmatched junction bases: 5. The CDR3 sequence: CAWGTSGTYQETQYF. The CDR3 coding sequence is TGTGCCTGGGGGACTAGCGGAACGTACCAAGAGACCCAGTACTTC.

The V and J genes are TRBV29-1 and TRBJ2-7; 10 bases are shared with TRBD1. J was trimmed by 1 base and V by 4 bases; bases with no gene match: 4. This CDR3 is 14 amino acids long. CDR1 is SQVTM, CDR2 ANQGSEA, per germline. CDR3 residues: CSVVGQGPSYEQYF. The CDR3 nucleotides are TGCAGCGTTGTGGGACAGGGGCCATCCTACGAGCAGTACTTC.

Remarks on this clone: The same CDR3 can be traced to other DNA sequences in this sample. This rearrangement joins TRBV5-1 to TRBJ1-1; a weak D match, TRBD1 (5 bases). This CDR3 contains 16 residues. V was cut by 4 bases and J by 6 bases, with 22 bases left in between. Germline V gives CDR1 SGHRS, CDR2 YFSETQ. This chain's CDR3 is CASSLVGPGRGAEAFF. In nucleotides, the CDR3 is TGCGCCAGCAGCCTGGTGGGACCAGGGAGGGGTGCTGAAGCTTTCTTT.

V and J are TRBV5-4 and TRBJ1-3, with D unresolved. Trimming removed 4 bases from V and 0 bases from J, with 17 bases in between. Germline CDR1 is SGHNT and CDR2 is YYREEE (reference sequence). CDR3 length: 17 residues. The CDR3 protein is CASSRIPQASSGNTIYF. Here the CDR3 DNA reads TGTGCCAGCAGCCGGATCCCTCAGGCAAGCTCTGGAAACACCATATATTTT. The entire variable domain, with the rest obtained from reference TRBV5-4 and TRBJ1-3, is as follows: ETGVTQSPTHLIKTRGQQVTLRCSSQSGHNTVSWYQQALGQGPQFIFQYYREEENGRGNFPPRFSGLQFPNYSSELNVNALELDDSALYLCASSRIPQASSGNTIYFGEGSWLTVV.